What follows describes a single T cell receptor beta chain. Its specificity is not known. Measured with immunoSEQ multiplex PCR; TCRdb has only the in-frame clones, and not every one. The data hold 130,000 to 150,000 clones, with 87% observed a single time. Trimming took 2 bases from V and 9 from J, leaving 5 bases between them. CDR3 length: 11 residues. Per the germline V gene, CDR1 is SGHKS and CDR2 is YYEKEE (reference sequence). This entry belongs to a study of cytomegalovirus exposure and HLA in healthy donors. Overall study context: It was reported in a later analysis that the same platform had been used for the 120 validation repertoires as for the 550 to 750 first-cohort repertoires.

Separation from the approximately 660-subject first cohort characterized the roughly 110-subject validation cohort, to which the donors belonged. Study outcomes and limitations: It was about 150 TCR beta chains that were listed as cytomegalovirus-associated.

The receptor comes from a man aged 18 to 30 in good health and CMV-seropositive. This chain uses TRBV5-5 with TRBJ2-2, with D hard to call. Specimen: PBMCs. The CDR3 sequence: CASSFSRELFF. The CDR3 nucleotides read TGTGCCAGCAGCTTTAGCCGGGAGCTGTTTTTT.